This note documents a single T cell receptor (beta chain) sequence. The assay was immunoSEQ multiplex PCR, and TCRdb's table has in-frame clones only and misses some. This sample has 350,000 to 450,000 clones, with 90% found just once. This entry is derived from a study of control samples from healthy donors and cancer patients. With 2 bases clipped from V and 8 bases from J, the junction kept 7 bases outside the gene matches. This CDR3 comprises 15 residues. The germline V gene encodes CDR1 MNHNS and CDR2 SASEGT. Material: PBMCs. The chain carries TRBV6-1 and TRBJ2-1; TRBD1 aligns across 9 bases. The TCR sequence derives from a man in his forties with head and neck cancer. The CDR3 here is CASSETGTGIDEQFF. The DNA for the CDR3 is TGTGCCAGCAGTGAAACGGGGACAGGGATCGATGAGCAGTTCTTC.